This TCR beta chain was observed in a study of shared clonotypes between healthy human individuals. General study points: The study drew on few donors, limiting represented genetic and exposure-history diversity. Clonotypes that were shared across a handful of donors made up around 5% of naive CD4 clonotypes.

CDR1 is WSHSY and CDR2 is SAAADI in the germline V gene. With V trimmed by 3 bases and J by 6 bases, 7 bases remained unmatched. This CDR3 has 14 amino acids. TCRdb's copy holds only in-frame clones and misses some; the assay was immunoSEQ multiplex PCR. This table has about 1.5 million clones, under 99% appearing once. Notes on this clone: Its target is unknown.

This chain uses TRBV10-2 with TRBJ2-7; 8 nucleotides agree with TRBD2. Input material: naive CD4+ T cells sorted from blood. Subset here: CD45RA+ positively selected. This TCR derives from a young man in good health. CDR3 residues: CASSERAGASEQYF. The CDR3 nucleotides are TGCGCCAGCAGTGAAAGAGCGGGAGCCTCCGAGCAGTACTTC.